Listed below are T cell receptor beta chains from one sample, sequenced in a study of blood T cell repertoires in COVID-19. The data were produced by immunoSEQ multiplex PCR, yet TCRdb's version contains in-frame clones alone and is incomplete. Of 250,000 to 350,000 clones listed, approximately 83% were seen once; the top ten hold roughly 4%. The specimen sequenced was PBMCs or T cells enriched from blood (not recorded which). The receptors derive from a woman in her twenties or thirties who had recovered from COVID-19. Each CDR3 is given with its conserved first and last residue. A D gene is named only where the DNA matches it firmly. The size entry is marked missing in some rows and otherwise reads once, few, many or a size class.

d_gene,abundance,v_gene,j_gene,CDR3aa,CDR3nt
NA,NA,TRBV10-3,TRBJ1-1,CAISDDRTRMNTEAFF,TGTGCCATCAGTGATGACCGGACAAGGATGAACACTGAAGCTTTCTTT
TRBD1,NA,TRBV18,TRBJ1-6,CASSRDLGQGNSPLHF,TGTGCCAGCTCACGGGATCTAGGACAGGGTAATTCACCCCTCCACTTT
NA,NA,TRBV6-5,TRBJ2-4,CASSYGGPLGKNIQYF,TGTGCCAGCAGTTACGGAGGGCCCCTGGGCAAAAACATTCAGTACTTC
TRBD1,once,TRBV28,TRBJ1-1,CASSHRGRGPEAFF,TGTGCCAGCAGTCACAGGGGAAGGGGCCCTGAAGCTTTCTTT
NA,NA,TRBV30,TRBJ2-1,CAWIRTDVWDNEQFF,TGTGCCTGGATTAGGACTGATGTTTGGGACAATGAGCAGTTCTTC
NA,few,TRBV2,TRBJ1-1,CASSEGVGTGNTEAFF,TGTGCCAGCAGTGAAGGGGTGGGTACGGGGAACACTGAAGCTTTCTTT
TRBD2,few,TRBV6-5,TRBJ2-5,CASRPGLAVPGTQYF,TGTGCCAGCAGACCGGGACTAGCGGTCCCGGGGACCCAGTACTTC
NA,NA,TRBV28,TRBJ1-1,CASSSNEAFF,TGTGCCAGCAGTTCCAATGAAGCTTTCTTT
NA,NA,TRBV3-1/TRBV3-2,TRBJ2-1,CASSPTSWAYNEQFF,TGTGCCAGCAGCCCAACTAGCTGGGCCTACAATGAGCAGTTCTTC
TRBD1,NA,TRBV12-3/TRBV12-4,TRBJ1-2,CASSPLTGNGYTF,TGTGCCAGCAGCCCGTTGACAGGGAATGGCTACACCTTC
NA,NA,TRBV5-6,TRBJ2-4,CASSLFGQGSNIQYF,TGTGCCAGCAGCTTGTTTGGTCAGGGTTCAAACATTCAGTACTTC
NA,NA,TRBV19,TRBJ2-6,CASSVTGTGANVLTF,TGTGCCAGTAGTGTAACGGGTACTGGGGCCAACGTCCTGACTTTC
NA,NA,TRBV9,TRBJ1-1,CASSQGRERTEAFF,TGTGCCAGCAGCCAGGGGAGGGAGAGAACTGAAGCTTTCTTT
NA,NA,TRBV15,TRBJ2-7,CATSRSGNYEQYF,TGTGCCACCAGCAGATCGGGGAACTACGAGCAGTACTTC
TRBD1,once,TRBV28,TRBJ1-2,CASRPGGANLGQQGYTF,TGTGCCAGCAGGCCGGGGGGGGCAAACCTGGGACAGCAAGGCTACACCTTC
NA,NA,TRBV28,TRBJ2-1,CASSPGTRGYNEQFF,TGTGCCAGCAGTCCAGGGACTCGGGGGTACAATGAGCAGTTCTTC
TRBD1,NA,TRBV28,TRBJ1-3,CASRGQGLSGNTIYF,TGTGCCAGCAGAGGACAGGGTCTCTCTGGAAACACCATATATTTT
TRBD2,many,TRBV6-4,TRBJ2-1,CASSDSTSGSNEQFF,TGTGCCAGCAGTGACTCGACTAGCGGGAGCAATGAGCAGTTCTTC
NA,NA,TRBV28,TRBJ2-7,CASSRQVILSYEQYF,TGTGCCAGCAGTCGACAGGTTATCCTCTCCTACGAGCAGTACTTC
NA,NA,TRBV30,TRBJ2-3,CAWTEKGTDTQYF,TGTGCCTGGACGGAGAAGGGCACAGATACGCAGTATTTT
NA,NA,TRBV15,TRBJ2-1,CATSRDLNRAWDNEQFF,TGTGCCACCAGCAGAGATCTGAACAGGGCCTGGGACAATGAGCAGTTCTTC
NA,NA,TRBV2,TRBJ2-7,CASLLSGSDEQYF,TGTGCCAGCTTATTGTCAGGTTCCGACGAGCAGTACTTC
NA,NA,TRBV28,TRBJ1-5,CASTEQGSQPQHF,TGTGCCAGCACCGAACAGGGAAGTCAGCCCCAGCATTTT
NA,NA,TRBV4-2,TRBJ2-7,CASSQEGLFSYEQYF,TGTGCCAGCAGCCAAGAGGGACTTTTTTCCTACGAGCAGTACTTC
TRBD2,NA,TRBV7-9,TRBJ2-1,CASSHQNLLAGSYNEQFF,TGTGCCAGCAGCCACCAAAACCTACTAGCGGGGTCCTACAATGAGCAGTTCTTC
TRBD1,NA,TRBV19,TRBJ1-5,CASSREGGTGYQPQHF,TGTGCCAGTAGTCGAGAGGGAGGGACAGGGTATCAGCCCCAGCATTTT
NA,NA,TRBV23-1,TRBJ2-7,CASTEISYEQYF,TGCGCCAGCACAGAAATCTCCTACGAGCAGTACTTC
TRBD2,NA,TRBV6-5,TRBJ2-5,CASSYGAGIRETQYF,TGTGCCAGCAGTTACGGAGCGGGGATTCGGGAGACCCAGTACTTC
NA,once,TRBV5-1,TRBJ1-4,CASSDGGGDNEKLFF,TGCGCCAGCAGCGACGGGGGAGGGGATAATGAAAAACTGTTTTTT
NA,NA,TRBV4-1,TRBJ2-5,CASSVGGRETQYF,TGCGCCAGCAGCGTTGGAGGGAGAGAGACCCAGTACTTC
NA,NA,TRBV12-3/TRBV12-4,TRBJ1-3,CASSPGGNTIYF,TGTGCCAGCAGCCCGGGTGGAAACACCATATATTTT
NA,once,TRBV9,TRBJ2-3,CASSRQSTDTQYF,TGTGCCAGCAGCCGACAAAGCACAGATACGCAGTATTTT
TRBD1,NA,TRBV12-5,TRBJ1-4,CASVGQGEEKLFF,TGTGCTAGTGTTGGACAGGGTGAAGAAAAACTGTTTTTT
NA,NA,TRBV7-9,TRBJ1-4,CASRSIATNEKLFF,TGTGCCAGCAGGTCAATTGCAACTAATGAAAAACTGTTTTTT
TRBD2,NA,TRBV7-9,TRBJ2-1,CASSLGLAGPQIYNEQFF,TGTGCCAGCAGCTTAGGGCTAGCGGGTCCCCAAATCTACAATGAGCAGTTCTTC
TRBD1,few,TRBV7-9,TRBJ1-6,CASSSFGQGNSPLHF,TGTGCCAGCAGCTCGTTCGGACAGGGAAATTCACCCCTCCACTTT
TRBD2,NA,TRBV4-2,TRBJ2-1,CASSLTSQASGGYEQFF,TGTGCCAGCAGCCTTACCTCCCAGGCTAGCGGGGGTTATGAGCAGTTCTTC
TRBD1,NA,TRBV5-4,TRBJ1-3,CASSSAGTVGSGNTIYF,TGTGCCAGCAGCTCAGCCGGGACAGTAGGATCTGGAAACACCATATATTTT
TRBD2,NA,TRBV3-1/TRBV3-2,TRBJ2-2,CASSRSGGGGELFF,TGTGCCAGCAGCCGTAGCGGGGGTGGCGGGGAGCTGTTTTTT
TRBD1,few,TRBV6-5,TRBJ1-1,CASSYEIQGANTEAFF,TGTGCCAGCAGTTACGAGATACAGGGGGCGAACACTGAAGCTTTCTTT
TRBD2,NA,TRBV5-1,TRBJ2-7,CASSLTGLAGGHGYEQYF,TGCGCCAGCAGCCTGACGGGACTAGCGGGAGGGCACGGCTACGAGCAGTACTTC
NA,NA,TRBV7-9,TRBJ2-7,CASSSRNRSPYEQYF,TGTGCCAGCAGCTCCCGAAACAGGTCCCCCTACGAGCAGTACTTC